This T cell receptor beta chain was documented in a study of cytomegalovirus exposure and HLA in healthy donors. Primers for the PCR totalled 60 Vbeta and 13 Jbeta. Sequenced by immunoSEQ multiplex PCR; TCRdb stores in-frame clones only, minus some. The table lists about 170,000 clones, less than 85% of them singletons. This CDR3 contains 15 residues. This chain connects TRBV21-1 to TRBJ1-1. TRBV21-1 has pseudogene status. This TCR was recovered from a male donor in good health and CMV-seronegative. Material: PBMCs. The CDR3 coding sequence is TGTGCCAGCAGCAAAGCAGGGGGGGTGGGCACTGAAGCTTTCTTT. It yields the protein CASSKAGGVGTEAFF.